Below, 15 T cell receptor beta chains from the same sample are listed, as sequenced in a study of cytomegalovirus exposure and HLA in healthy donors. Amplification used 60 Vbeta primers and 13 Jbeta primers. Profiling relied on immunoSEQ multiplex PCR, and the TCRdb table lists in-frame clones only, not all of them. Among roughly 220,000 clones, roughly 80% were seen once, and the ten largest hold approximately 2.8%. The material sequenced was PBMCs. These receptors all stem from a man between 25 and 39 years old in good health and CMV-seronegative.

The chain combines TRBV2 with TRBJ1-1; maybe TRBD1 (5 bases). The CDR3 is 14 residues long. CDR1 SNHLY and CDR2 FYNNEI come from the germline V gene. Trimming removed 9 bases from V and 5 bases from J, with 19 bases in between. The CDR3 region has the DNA TGTGCCAGGATAGCCTCGTGGGGCGCGACTGAAGCTTTCTTT. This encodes CARIASWGATEAFF.

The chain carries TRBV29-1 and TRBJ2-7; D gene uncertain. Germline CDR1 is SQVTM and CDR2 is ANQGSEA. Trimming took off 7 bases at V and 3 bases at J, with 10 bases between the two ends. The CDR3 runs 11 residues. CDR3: CSDDILYEQYF. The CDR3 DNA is TGCAGCGACGACATCCTCTACGAGCAGTACTTC.

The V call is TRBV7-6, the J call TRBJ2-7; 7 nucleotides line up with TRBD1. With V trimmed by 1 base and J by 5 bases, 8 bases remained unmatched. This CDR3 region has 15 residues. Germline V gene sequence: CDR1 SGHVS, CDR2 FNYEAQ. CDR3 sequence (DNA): TGTGCCAGCAGCTTAGGTCGACAGGGTATCGACGAGCAGTACTTC. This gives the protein CASSLGRQGIDEQYF.

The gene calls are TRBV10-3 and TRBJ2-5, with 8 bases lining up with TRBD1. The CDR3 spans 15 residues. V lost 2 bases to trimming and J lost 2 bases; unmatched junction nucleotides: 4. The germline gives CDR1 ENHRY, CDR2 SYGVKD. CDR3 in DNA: TGTGCCATCAGTGAGACGGACAGGGCACAAGAGACCCAGTACTTC. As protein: CAISETDRAQETQYF.

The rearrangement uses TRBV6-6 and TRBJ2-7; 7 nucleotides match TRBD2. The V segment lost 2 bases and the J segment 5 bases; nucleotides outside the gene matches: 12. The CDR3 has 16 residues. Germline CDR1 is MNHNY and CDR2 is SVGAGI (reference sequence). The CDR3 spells CASSYNRGQGGNEQYF. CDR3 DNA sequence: TGTGCCAGCAGTTACAACCGAGGGCAGGGAGGGAACGAGCAGTACTTC.

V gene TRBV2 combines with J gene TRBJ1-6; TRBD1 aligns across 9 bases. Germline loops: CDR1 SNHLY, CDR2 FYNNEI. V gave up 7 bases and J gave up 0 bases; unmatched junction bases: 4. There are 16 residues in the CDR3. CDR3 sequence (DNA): TGTGCCAGCACGGGGACAGGGAGCTCCTATAATTCACCCCTCCACTTT. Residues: CASTGTGSSYNSPLHF.

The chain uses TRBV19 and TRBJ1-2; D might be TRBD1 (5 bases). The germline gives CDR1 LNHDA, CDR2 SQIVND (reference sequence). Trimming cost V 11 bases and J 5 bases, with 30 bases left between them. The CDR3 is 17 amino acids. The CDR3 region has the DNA TGTGCCTGCAGAGGTGGAGGGGCGTCCTCTCTACCATATGGCTACACCTTC. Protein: CACRGGGASSLPYGYTF.

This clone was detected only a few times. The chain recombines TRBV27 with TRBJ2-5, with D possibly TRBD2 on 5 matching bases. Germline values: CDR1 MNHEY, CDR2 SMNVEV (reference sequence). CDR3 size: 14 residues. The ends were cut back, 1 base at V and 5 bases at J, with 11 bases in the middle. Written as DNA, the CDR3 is TGTGCCAGCAGTTTATTTCGGGGAGTGGAGACCCAGTACTTC. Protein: CASSLFRGVETQYF.

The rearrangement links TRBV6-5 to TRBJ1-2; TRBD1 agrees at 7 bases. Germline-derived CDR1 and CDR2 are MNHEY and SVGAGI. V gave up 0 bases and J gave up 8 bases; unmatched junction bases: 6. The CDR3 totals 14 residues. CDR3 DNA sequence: TGTGCCAGCAGTTACTCCTGGGACAGCAAGGGCTACACCTTC. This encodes CASSYSWDSKGYTF.

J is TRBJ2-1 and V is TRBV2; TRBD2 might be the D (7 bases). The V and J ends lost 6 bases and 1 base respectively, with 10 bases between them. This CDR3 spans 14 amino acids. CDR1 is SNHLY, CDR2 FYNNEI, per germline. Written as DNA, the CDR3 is TGTGCCAGCAGAGGGGGGGCATCCTACAATGAGCAGTTCTTC. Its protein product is CASRGGASYNEQFF.

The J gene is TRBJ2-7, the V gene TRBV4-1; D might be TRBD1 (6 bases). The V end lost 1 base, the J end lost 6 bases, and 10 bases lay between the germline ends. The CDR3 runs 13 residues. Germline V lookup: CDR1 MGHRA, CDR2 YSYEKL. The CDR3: CASSQVGQGEQYF. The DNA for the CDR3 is TGCGCCAGCAGCCAAGTGGGACAAGGCGAGCAGTACTTC.

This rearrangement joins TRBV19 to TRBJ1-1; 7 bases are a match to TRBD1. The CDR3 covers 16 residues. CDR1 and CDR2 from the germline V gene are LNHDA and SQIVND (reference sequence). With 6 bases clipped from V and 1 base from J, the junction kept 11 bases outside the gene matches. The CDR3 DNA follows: TGTGCCAGTAGCACCCTACCCGGGACAGCGAACACTGAAGCTTTCTTT. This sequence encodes CASSTLPGTANTEAFF.

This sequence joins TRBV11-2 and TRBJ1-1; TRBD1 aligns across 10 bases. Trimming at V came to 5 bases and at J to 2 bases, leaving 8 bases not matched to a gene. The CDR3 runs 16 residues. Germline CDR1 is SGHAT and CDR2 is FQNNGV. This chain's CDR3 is CASSAGTGDINTEAFF. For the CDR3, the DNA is TGTGCCAGCAGCGCCGGGACAGGGGACATTAACACTGAAGCTTTCTTT.

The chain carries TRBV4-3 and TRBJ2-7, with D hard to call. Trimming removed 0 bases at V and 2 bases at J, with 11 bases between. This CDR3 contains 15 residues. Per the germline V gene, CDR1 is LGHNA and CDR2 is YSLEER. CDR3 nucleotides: TGCGCCAGCAGCCAAGATCAATCGGGTCCCTACGAGCAGTACTTC. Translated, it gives CASSQDQSGPYEQYF.

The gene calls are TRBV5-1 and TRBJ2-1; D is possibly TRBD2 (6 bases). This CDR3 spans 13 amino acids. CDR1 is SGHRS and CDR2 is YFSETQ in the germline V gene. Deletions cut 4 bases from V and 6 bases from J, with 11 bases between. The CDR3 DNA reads TGCGCCAGCAGCCCGCAGGGACTCAATGAGCAGTTCTTC. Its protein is CASSPQGLNEQFF.